This T cell receptor beta chain derives from a study of shared clonotypes between healthy human individuals. This clone has just one count. Antigen unknown. An assay was performed, and its level was deep. It was across several immunoSEQ plates that each subset's genomic DNA was evenly split. Sequenced by immunoSEQ multiplex PCR; TCRdb stores in-frame clones only, minus some. This sample has millions of clones, with around 94% found just once. The germline CDR1 and CDR2 sequences are MNHNS and SASEGT. The CDR3 runs 13 residues. The V end was cut by 8 bases, the J end by 2 bases, with 11 bases between. Study-wide findings and caveats: Larger estimated richness was generally recorded for naive subsets relative to memory subsets.

The specimen sequenced was naive CD4+ T cells sorted from blood. Specified subset: CD45RA+ positively selected. The sequence derives from a young man in good health. V and J are TRBV6-1 and TRBJ2-3; TRBD1 is a possible D gene (5 bases). In DNA form, the CDR3 reads TGTGCCAGCTCAGTAGGGGTCACAGATACGCAGTATTTT. Translated, it gives CASSVGVTDTQYF.